The 30 T cell receptor beta chains reported below all come from one sample, sequenced in a study of T-cell reconstitution after alpha-beta-depleted transplantation in children. Molecular barcoding with unique molecular identifiers was used for the TCRbeta library. MiXCR, run by TCRdb on the PCR reads, gives a single entry per CDR3 protein. The sample has some 350,000 distinct CDR3 sequences; 10% are singletons. The input for sequencing was PBMCs from the stem cell graft donor, taken from the stem cell graft. The receptor set was obtained from a human donor who donated a stem cell graft to a child with acute lymphoblastic leukemia.

As concerns this clonotype: Germline is not matched at one junction end, which may reflect a read error. The chain combines TRBV6-5 with TRBJ2-7, with D perhaps given as TRBD1 or TRBD2 (6 bases each). This CDR3 has 16 residues. The germline gives CDR1 MNHEY, CDR2 SVGAGI. The DNA for the CDR3 is TGTGCCAGCAGTTATGGGGGCGGGGTAGGCTCCCACGAGCAGTACTTC. Encoded protein: CASSYGGGVGSHEQYF.

This clonotype has a count of ten or more. The rearrangement links TRBV10-3 to TRBJ2-1, with D unresolved. The CDR3 totals 15 residues. The V end lost 3 bases, the J end lost 0 bases, and 9 bases lay between the germline ends. Per germline, CDR1 ENHRY and CDR2 SYGVKD. The CDR3 sequence: CAISEVVSSYNEQFF. CDR3 in DNA: TGTGCCATCAGTGAAGTAGTTAGCTCCTACAATGAGCAGTTCTTC.

The chain is built from TRBV9 and TRBJ2-7, with 8 nucleotides matching TRBD1. The junction had 11 bases not matched to a gene; V was cut back by 4 bases and J by 5 bases. The CDR3 length is 15 residues. Germline CDR1 and CDR2: SGDLS and YYNGEE. The CDR3 protein is CASSPEDREFNEQYF. CDR3 sequence (DNA): TGTGCCAGCAGCCCCGAGGACAGGGAGTTCAACGAGCAGTACTTC. The full variable domain, in which reference TRBV9 and TRBJ2-7 provide the parts outside the CDR3, is DSGVTQTPKHLITATGQRVTLRCSPRSGDLSVYWYQQSLDQGLQFLIQYYNGEERAKGNILERFSAQQFPDLHSELNLSSLELGDSALYFCASSPEDREFNEQYFGPGTRLTVT.

This clonotype came up a few times. J is TRBJ1-4 and V is TRBV12-3 or TRBV12-4, with 8 positions matching TRBD1. This CDR3 contains 13 residues. With 3 bases clipped from V and 7 bases from J, the junction kept 1 base outside the gene matches. CDR3: CASSFDRGEKLFF. The DNA of the CDR3 is TGTGCCAGCAGTTTCGACAGGGGTGAAAAACTGTTTTTT.

The rearrangement links TRBV12-3 or TRBV12-4 to TRBJ2-7; weak D call: TRBD1 (5 bases). Trimming removed 5 bases from V and 3 bases from J, with 14 bases in between. The CDR3 consists of 14 residues. The chain's CDR3 is CASSRRGKIYEQYF. Written as DNA, the CDR3 is TGTGCCAGCAGTCGAAGGGGAAAGATCTACGAGCAGTACTTC.

This clonotype was counted between two and nine times. J is TRBJ2-3 and V is TRBV7-2; D remains ambiguous. The CDR3 is made up of 17 amino acids. From germline, CDR1 is SGHTA and CDR2 FQGNSA. The V and J ends lost 2 bases and 10 bases respectively, with 25 bases between them. In DNA form, the CDR3 reads TGTGCCAGCAGCTTAATTGGTGTTTCTTCGGCTAGGACCCCGCAGTATTTT. This translates into CASSLIGVSSARTPQYF.

CDR3 nucleotide sequence: TGCGCCAGCAGCTCTGACAGACTTATGAACACTGAAGCTTTCTTT. Amino acids: CASSSDRLMNTEAFF. The rearrangement joins TRBV5-1 to TRBJ1-1, with D possibly TRBD1 on 5 matching bases. The CDR3 spans 15 residues. V dropped 3 bases and J dropped 0 bases, with 12 bases sitting between them. Germline values: CDR1 SGHRS, CDR2 YFSETQ.

This clonotype came up a few times. This chain connects TRBV7-9 to TRBJ2-4; TRBD1 aligns across 9 bases. The J segment lost 8 bases and the V segment lost 1 base, leaving 6 bases of the junction unmatched. Germline V gene lookup returns CDR1 SEHNR and CDR2 FQNEAQ (reference sequence). This CDR3 is built from 15 residues. In DNA, the CDR3 is TGTGCCAGCAGCTTAGTGGGACAGGGTACGGACATTCAGTACTTC. Residues: CASSLVGQGTDIQYF.

In this sample, this clonotype turned up a few times. The chain couples TRBV5-4 to TRBJ1-1, with TRBD1 matching over 9 bases. CDR1 and CDR2 (germline): SGHNT, YYREEE (reference sequence). With V trimmed by 0 bases and J by 11 bases, 14 bases remained unmatched. CDR3 size: 16 residues. CDR3 loop: CASSLDASPGTGRAFF. In DNA form, the CDR3 reads TGTGCCAGCAGCTTGGACGCCTCCCCTGGGACAGGGAGGGCTTTCTTT.

This clonotype has ten or more counts. The chain uses TRBV20-1 and TRBJ2-3; tentatively, D is TRBD1 or TRBD2 (5 bases each). There are 16 residues in the CDR3. Germline V lookup: CDR1 DFQATT, CDR2 SNEGSKA (reference sequence). V lost 3 bases to trimming and J lost 4 bases, with 20 bases between them. CDR3 DNA: TGCAGTGCTAGGGAAATTGAGGGGAGACCGGCAGATACGCAGTATTTT. This sequence encodes CSAREIEGRPADTQYF.

The gene calls are TRBV11-3 and TRBJ2-3; D ambiguous. Looked up from germline, CDR1 is SGHNT and CDR2 is YENEEA. The CDR3 runs 16 residues. The germline V and J ends were trimmed by 1 base and 0 bases, with 11 bases remaining between them. CDR3 loop: CASSLGQATSTDTQYF. Here the CDR3 DNA reads TGTGCCAGCAGCTTAGGTCAAGCGACTAGCACAGATACGCAGTATTTT.

This clonotype was picked up many times. J is TRBJ1-4 and V is TRBV24-1; D might be TRBD1 (5 bases). CDR1 and CDR2 from the germline V gene are KGHDR and SFDVKD. Deletions cut 5 bases from V and 6 bases from J, with 9 bases between. The CDR3 totals 13 residues. The CDR3 nucleotides read TGTGCCACCAGTGTATCGGGGGATGAAAAACTGTTTTTT. It yields the protein CATSVSGDEKLFF.

V usage is TRBV15 and J usage is TRBJ2-7; the match to TRBD2 covers 14 bases. The CDR3 runs to 18 residues. The junction had 14 bases not matched to a gene; V was cut back by 5 bases and J by 5 bases. Germline loops: CDR1 LNHNV, CDR2 YYDKDF (reference sequence). CDR3 loop: CATSPKGLAGDVYDEQYF. The CDR3 bases are TGTGCCACCAGCCCAAAGGGACTAGCGGGAGACGTCTATGACGAGCAGTACTTC.

This clonotype appeared a few times. V gene TRBV14 combines with J gene TRBJ2-3, with 8 bases fitting TRBD2. The CDR3 length is 15 residues. The germline gives CDR1 SGHDN, CDR2 FVKESK. Germline trimming cut 1 base from V and 0 bases from J; bases unmatched to any gene: 0. CDR3 sequence: CASSQGLASTDTQYF. CDR3 sequence (DNA): TGTGCCAGCAGCCAAGGACTAGCGAGCACAGATACGCAGTATTTT.

This clonotype has a handful of counts. The CDR3: CASSREGNEQFF. CDR3 sequence (DNA): TGTGCCAGCAGCCGAGAGGGAAATGAGCAGTTCTTC. The chain combines TRBV7-9 with TRBJ2-1; the D gene is possibly TRBD2 (5 bases). The CDR3 extends over 12 amino acids. V was cut by 5 bases and J by 7 bases, with 9 bases left in between. Germline CDR1 SEHNR, CDR2 FQNEAQ (reference sequence).

Many counts were recorded for this clonotype. V gene TRBV12-3 or TRBV12-4 combines with J gene TRBJ2-1, with 7 bases identical to TRBD2. The CDR3 has 14 residues. The V gene end was trimmed by 2 bases and the J gene end by 3 bases; junction bases not matched to a gene: 1. The CDR3 region has the DNA TGTGCCAGCAGTTTAAGGACTAGCTACAATGAGCAGTTCTTC. It yields the protein CASSLRTSYNEQFF.

This clonotype was seen many times. V usage is TRBV12-3 or TRBV12-4 and J usage is TRBJ1-1; maybe TRBD1 (6 bases). The CDR3 covers 14 residues. The V end lost 4 bases, the J end lost 1 base, and 10 bases lay between the germline ends. The DNA of the CDR3 is TGTGCCAGCAGTTCCGGGACATCGAACACTGAAGCTTTCTTT. Its protein is CASSSGTSNTEAFF.

The chain has TRBV6-4 and TRBJ2-5; D might be TRBD1 (5 bases). Per germline, CDR1 MRHNA and CDR2 SNTAGT. The CDR3 contains 13 residues. The V and J ends lost 3 bases and 4 bases respectively, with 9 bases between them. Here the CDR3 reads CASSEGVGETQYF. CDR3 nucleotide sequence: TGTGCCAGCAGTGAAGGGGTAGGAGAGACCCAGTACTTC.

The J gene is TRBJ2-2, the V gene TRBV12-3 or TRBV12-4; 10 nucleotides line up with TRBD1. V was clipped by 3 bases and J by 0 bases; unmatched bases: 1. The CDR3 is 16 amino acids. CDR3 in amino acids: CASSLDRGANTGELFF. CDR3 bases: TGTGCCAGCAGTTTGGACAGGGGGGCGAACACCGGGGAGCTGTTTTTT.

The chain couples TRBV4-1 to TRBJ2-1; 9 nucleotides line up with TRBD2. This CDR3 is built from 15 residues. CDR1 and CDR2 from the germline V gene are MGHRA and YSYEKL. V trimming: 3 bases; J trimming: 6 bases; junction bases outside the gene matches: 6. The CDR3 coding sequence is TGCGCCAGCAGCCATGGGCGGGAGGGGGTCAATGAGCAGTTCTTC. Translation: CASSHGREGVNEQFF.

This clonotype was seen more than once but under ten times. V is TRBV3-1 and J is TRBJ1-2; D gene ambiguous. Between the trimmed V and J ends, which lost 0 bases and 2 bases, there was a span of 10 bases. The CDR3 runs to 15 residues. Germline V gene sequence: CDR1 LGHDT, CDR2 YNNKEL (reference sequence). This CDR3 reads CASSQDLPGNYGYTF. CDR3 in DNA: TGTGCCAGCAGCCAAGATCTTCCGGGAAACTATGGCTACACCTTC.

The table lists this clonotype with a few counts. The rearrangement links TRBV4-3 to TRBJ1-4; D is unresolved. V was shortened by 2 bases and J by 0 bases, with 10 bases between the two germline ends. The CDR3 consists of 16 residues. CDR1 and CDR2 from the germline V gene are LGHNA and YSLEER. The chain's CDR3 is CASSQSYTATNEKLFF. The CDR3 DNA follows: TGCGCCAGCAGCCAATCTTACACTGCAACTAATGAAAAACTGTTTTTT.

This clonotype was seen more than once but under ten times. The rearrangement links TRBV5-6 to TRBJ2-7; 7 positions agree with TRBD1. Germline lookup yields CDR1 SGHDT and CDR2 YYEEEE. Unmatched junction bases numbered 4, after V lost 4 bases and J lost 0 bases. The CDR3 sequence is 14 residues long. The CDR3 nucleotides are TGTGCCAGCAGCCCGGACAGGTCCTCCTACGAGCAGTACTTC. It is translated as CASSPDRSSYEQYF.

This chain uses TRBV7-2 with TRBJ1-2; tentative D call: TRBD1 (5 bases). The CDR3 loop spans 17 amino acids. The V end lost 0 bases, the J end lost 0 bases, and 14 bases lay between the germline ends. Germline values: CDR1 SGHTA, CDR2 FQGNSA. CDR3 region: CASSLAPRQQTNYGYTF. The CDR3 DNA sequence: TGTGCCAGCAGCTTAGCACCCCGACAGCAGACTAACTATGGCTACACCTTC. Variable domain in full (rest from reference TRBV7-2 and TRBJ1-2): GAGVSQSPSNKVTEKGKDVELRCDPISGHTALYWYRQSLGQGLEFLIYFQGNSAPDKSGLPSDRFSAERTGGSVSTLTIQRTQQEDSAVYLCASSLAPRQQTNYGYTFGSGTRLTVV.

This clonotype has a handful of counts. CDR3 in DNA: TGTGCCAGCAGCCCCCGGGGAGCGGGAGGTGAGACCCAGTACTTC. Encoded protein: CASSPRGAGGETQYF. The chain has TRBV9 and TRBJ2-5, with TRBD2 identical over 9 bases. The V gene end was trimmed by 4 bases and the J gene end by 5 bases; junction bases not matched to a gene: 9. The CDR3 sequence is 15 residues long. Germline-derived CDR1 and CDR2 are SGDLS and YYNGEE.

This clonotype was detected ten times or more. The chain joins TRBV5-1 to TRBJ2-7; TRBD2 aligns across 8 bases. This CDR3 spans 13 amino acids. Germline CDR1 and CDR2: SGHRS and YFSETQ. V shed 6 bases, J shed 9 bases, and the junction held 11 bases outside the gene matches. The CDR3 sequence: CASNREGVGGQYF. CDR3 DNA: TGCGCCAGCAACCGGGAGGGGGTCGGAGGGCAGTACTTC.

V is TRBV4-1 and J is TRBJ1-1; 8 bases map to TRBD1. Germline CDR1 reads MGHRA; CDR2 reads YSYEKL. The length of the CDR3 is 18 residues. J was trimmed by 1 base and V by 0 bases; bases with no gene match: 10. The CDR3 protein is CASSQEGRRTGRNTEAFF. The CDR3 nucleotides read TGCGCCAGCAGCCAAGAAGGGAGAAGGACAGGGCGGAACACTGAAGCTTTCTTT.

This sequence joins TRBV20-1 and TRBJ1-2; tentatively, D is TRBD1 (6 bases). Germline CDR1 DFQATT, CDR2 SNEGSKA (reference sequence). The CDR3 extends over 13 amino acids. Trimming shortened V by 1 base and J by 5 bases, and 11 bases separated the two germline ends. CDR3 nucleotides: TGCAGTGCTAGAGGTGGACAGAAGTATGGCTACACCTTC. Translation: CSARGGQKYGYTF.

This clonotype was counted many times. The germline gene is not matched at one end of the junction; a read error may be the cause. This chain links TRBV28 with TRBJ2-7; a weak D match, TRBD1 (6 bases). From germline, CDR1 is MDHEN and CDR2 SYDVKM. The CDR3 has 13 residues. CDR3 sequence: CASSLSPGAYPDF. CDR3 in DNA: TGTGCCAGCAGTTTATCCCCAGGGGCCTACCCCGACTTC.

The chain is built from TRBV20-1 and TRBJ2-7; TRBD2 aligns across 9 bases. In germline, CDR1 is DFQATT, CDR2 SNEGSKA (reference sequence). J lost 0 bases, V lost 3 bases, and 9 bases had no gene match. The CDR3 has 16 residues. The CDR3 loop reads CSARGSGTSTSYEQYF. For the CDR3, the DNA is TGCAGTGCTAGGGGGTCGGGGACTAGCACCTCCTACGAGCAGTACTTC.